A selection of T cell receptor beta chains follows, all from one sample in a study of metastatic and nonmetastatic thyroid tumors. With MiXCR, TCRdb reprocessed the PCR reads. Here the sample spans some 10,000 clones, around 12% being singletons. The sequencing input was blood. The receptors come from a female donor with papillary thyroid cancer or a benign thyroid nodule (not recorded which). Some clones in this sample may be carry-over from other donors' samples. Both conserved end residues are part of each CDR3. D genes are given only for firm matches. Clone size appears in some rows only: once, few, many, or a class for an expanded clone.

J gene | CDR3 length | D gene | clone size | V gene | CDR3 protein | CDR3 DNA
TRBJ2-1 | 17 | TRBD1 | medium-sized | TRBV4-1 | CASSLPPGTGSYNEQFF | TGCGCCAGCAGCCTACCCCCCGGGACAGGGTCCTACAATGAGCAGTTCTTC
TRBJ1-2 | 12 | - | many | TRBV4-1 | CASSRGGGGYTF | TGCGCCAGCAGCCGGGGGGGAGGAGGCTACACCTTC
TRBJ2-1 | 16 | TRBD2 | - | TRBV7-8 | CASSLGTSGNYNEQFF | TGTGCCAGCAGCTTAGGGACTAGCGGGAATTACAATGAGCAGTTCTTC
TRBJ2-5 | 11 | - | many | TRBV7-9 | CASRKKETQYF | TGTGCCAGCAGAAAAAAAGAGACCCAGTACTTC
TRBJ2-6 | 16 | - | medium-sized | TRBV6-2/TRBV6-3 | CASRIGVTSGANVLTF | TGTGCCAGCAGGATCGGGGTCACCTCTGGGGCCAACGTCCTGACTTTC
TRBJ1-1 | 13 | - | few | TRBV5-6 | CASSREEATEAFF | TGTGCCAGCAGCCGGGAGGAGGCCACTGAAGCTTTCTTT
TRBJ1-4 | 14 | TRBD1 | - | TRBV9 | CASSVGQGVEKLFF | TGTGCCAGCAGCGTAGGGCAGGGGGTTGAAAAACTGTTTTTT
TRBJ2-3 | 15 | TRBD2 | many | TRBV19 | CASSRLAGVTDTQYF | TGTGCCAGTAGCAGACTAGCGGGAGTCACAGATACGCAGTATTTT
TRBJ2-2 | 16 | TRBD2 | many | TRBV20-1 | CSAGLAGSTNTGELFF | TGCAGTGCCGGACTAGCGGGATCCACGAACACCGGGGAGCTGTTTTTT
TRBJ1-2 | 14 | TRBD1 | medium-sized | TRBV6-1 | CASSVGTGVYGYTF | TGTGCCAGCAGTGTGGGGACAGGGGTTTATGGCTACACCTTC
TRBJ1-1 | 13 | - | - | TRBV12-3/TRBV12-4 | CASSFNAGTEAFF | TGTGCCAGCAGTTTCAATGCGGGTACTGAAGCTTTCTTT
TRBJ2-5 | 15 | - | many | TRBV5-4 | CASSLAEVGIETQYF | TGTGCCAGCAGCTTGGCCGAGGTGGGAATAGAGACCCAGTACTTC
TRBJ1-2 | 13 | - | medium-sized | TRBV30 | CASQRGQDYGYTF | TGTGCCTCCCAGCGAGGGCAGGACTATGGCTACACCTTC
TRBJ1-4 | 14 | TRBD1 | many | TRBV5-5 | CASSHEQGDEKLFF | TGTGCCAGCAGCCACGAACAGGGGGATGAAAAACTGTTTTTT